The entry below describes one T cell receptor (beta chain). Here immunoSEQ multiplex PCR was the method, and the copy in TCRdb shows in-frame clones only, minus some. Counted here are roughly 160,000 clones, 80% to 90% occurring once; the ten biggest clones make up roughly 19%. This record belongs to a study of blood T cell repertoires in COVID-19. At the level of the study: The cDNA or gDNA used as material had been derived from T cells, B-cell-depleted T cells, or PBMCs.

Germline CDR1 and CDR2: SGHVS and FQNEAQ. There are 14 residues in the CDR3. V was cut by 1 base and J by 9 bases, with 10 bases left in between. The V and J genes are TRBV7-8 and TRBJ1-6; tentative D call: TRBD1 (6 bases). Sequenced: peripheral blood. This sequence originates from a woman between 65 and 79 years old who had recovered from COVID-19. CDR3 DNA: TGTGCCAGCAGCTTAGTCCTAGGGGGTTCACCCCTCCACTTT. Translated: CASSLVLGGSPLHF. Full variable domain (missing parts from reference TRBV7-8 and TRBJ1-6): GAGVSQSPRYKVAKRGQDVALRCDPISGHVSLFWYQQALGQGPEFLTYFQNEAQLDKSGLPSDRFFAERPEGSVSTLKIQRTQQEDSAVYLCASSLVLGGSPLHFGNGTRLTVT.